This passage covers 3 T cell receptor beta chains from one sample sequenced in a study of CD8+ T cells in alopecia areata. Treatment defined: oral pan-JAK inhibitor, 5-10 mg twice daily. Following RNA extraction, reverse transcription yielded cDNA that acted as the sequencing template. TCRdb keeps only in-frame clones here, not all; method: immunoSEQ multiplex PCR. The sample has fewer than 150,000 clones; 75% to 85% are singletons. The source was CD8+ T cells sorted from blood, collected at week 4, from a patient treated with tofacitinib. Every receptor here comes from a human donor with alopecia areata.

This chain connects TRBV30 to TRBJ1-1; possibly TRBD1 for D (6 bases). Per the germline V gene, CDR1 is GTSNPN and CDR2 is SVGIG (reference sequence). V was cut by 2 bases and J by 4 bases, with 11 bases left in between. The CDR3 totals 13 residues. The CDR3 loop reads CAWSRGGSTEAFF. Here the CDR3 DNA reads TGTGCCTGGAGTCGTGGGGGCTCCACTGAAGCTTTCTTT.

V usage is TRBV29-1 and J usage is TRBJ2-5, with 7 bases matching TRBD1. Unmatched junction bases numbered 12, after V lost 6 bases and J lost 11 bases. CDR1 and CDR2 from the germline V gene are SQVTM and ANQGSEA. The CDR3 covers 12 residues. CDR3 sequence (DNA): TGCAGCGTCAAGGGACCAGGGGGAGAGCAGTACTTC. Translated, it gives CSVKGPGGEQYF. Variable domain in full (rest from reference TRBV29-1 and TRBJ2-5): SAVISQKPSRDICQRGTSLTIQCQVDSQVTMMFWYRQQPGQSLTLIATANQGSEATYESGFVIDKFPISRPNLTFSTLTVSNMSPEDSSIYLCSVKGPGGEQYFGPGTRLLVL.

This chain uses TRBV6-5 with TRBJ1-2; the match to TRBD1 covers 7 bases. V lost 2 bases to trimming and J lost 4 bases; unmatched junction nucleotides: 7. CDR3 size: 15 residues. Germline assignment: CDR1 MNHEY and CDR2 SVGAGI. This CDR3 is CASSYGPGTAYGYTF. CDR3 DNA sequence: TGTGCCAGCAGTTACGGCCCCGGGACAGCCTATGGCTACACCTTC.